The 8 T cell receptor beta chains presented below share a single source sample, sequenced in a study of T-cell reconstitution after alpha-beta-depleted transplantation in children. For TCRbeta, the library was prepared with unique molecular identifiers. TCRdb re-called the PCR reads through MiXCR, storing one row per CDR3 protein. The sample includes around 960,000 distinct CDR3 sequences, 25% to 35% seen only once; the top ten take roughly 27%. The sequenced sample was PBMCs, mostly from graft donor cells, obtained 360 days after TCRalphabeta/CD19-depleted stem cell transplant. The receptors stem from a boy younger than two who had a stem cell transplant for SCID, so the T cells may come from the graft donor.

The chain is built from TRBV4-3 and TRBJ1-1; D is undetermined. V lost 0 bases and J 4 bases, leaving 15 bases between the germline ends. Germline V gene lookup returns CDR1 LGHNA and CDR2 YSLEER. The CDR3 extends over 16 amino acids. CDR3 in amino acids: CASSQDQGRGGTEAFF. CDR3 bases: TGCGCCAGCAGCCAAGATCAAGGGCGGGGTGGCACTGAAGCTTTCTTT.

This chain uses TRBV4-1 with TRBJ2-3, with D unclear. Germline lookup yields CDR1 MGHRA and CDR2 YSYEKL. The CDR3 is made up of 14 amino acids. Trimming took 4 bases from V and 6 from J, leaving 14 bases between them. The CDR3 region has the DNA TGCGCCAGCAGCCTGGTGTCGGATGCGGATACGCAGTATTTT. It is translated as CASSLVSDADTQYF.

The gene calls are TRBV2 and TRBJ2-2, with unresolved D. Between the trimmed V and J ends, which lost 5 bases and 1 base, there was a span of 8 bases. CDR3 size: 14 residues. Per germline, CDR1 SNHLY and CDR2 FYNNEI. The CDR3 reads CASSYNMNTGELFF. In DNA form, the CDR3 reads TGTGCCAGCAGTTATAACATGAACACCGGGGAGCTGTTTTTT.

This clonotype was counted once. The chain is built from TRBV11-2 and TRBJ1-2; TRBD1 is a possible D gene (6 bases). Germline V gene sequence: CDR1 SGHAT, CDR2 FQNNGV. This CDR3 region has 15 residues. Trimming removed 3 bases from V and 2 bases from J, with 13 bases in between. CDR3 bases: TGTGCCAGCAGCTTGGCTCGACAGGAGAACTATGGCTACACCTTC. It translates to CASSLARQENYGYTF.

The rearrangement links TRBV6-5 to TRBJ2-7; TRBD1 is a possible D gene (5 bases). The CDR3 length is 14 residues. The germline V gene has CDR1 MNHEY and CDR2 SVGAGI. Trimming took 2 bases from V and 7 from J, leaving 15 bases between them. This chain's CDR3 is CASSYGSGLEEQYF. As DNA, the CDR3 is TGTGCCAGCAGTTACGGGTCAGGGCTTGAGGAGCAGTACTTC.

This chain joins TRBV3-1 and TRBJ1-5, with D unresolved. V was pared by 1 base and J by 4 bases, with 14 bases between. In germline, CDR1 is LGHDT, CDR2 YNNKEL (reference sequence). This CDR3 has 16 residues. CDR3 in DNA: TGTGCCAGCAGCCAAGGTGAAGGGTTCGGTAATCAGCCCCAGCATTTT. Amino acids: CASSQGEGFGNQPQHF. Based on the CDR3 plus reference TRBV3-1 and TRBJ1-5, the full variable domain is DTAVSQTPKYLVTQMGNDKSIKCEQNLGHDTMYWYKQDSKKFLKIMFSYNNKELIINETVPNRFSPKSPDKAHLNLHINSLELGDSAVYFCASSQGEGFGNQPQHFGDGTRLSIL.

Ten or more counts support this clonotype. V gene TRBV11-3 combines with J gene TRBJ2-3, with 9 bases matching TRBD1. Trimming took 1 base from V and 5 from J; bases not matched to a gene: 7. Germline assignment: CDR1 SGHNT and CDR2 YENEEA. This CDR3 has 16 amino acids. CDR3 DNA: TGTGCCAGCAGCTTAGGGGACAGGGTGGAGAAAGATACGCAGTATTTT. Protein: CASSLGDRVEKDTQYF.

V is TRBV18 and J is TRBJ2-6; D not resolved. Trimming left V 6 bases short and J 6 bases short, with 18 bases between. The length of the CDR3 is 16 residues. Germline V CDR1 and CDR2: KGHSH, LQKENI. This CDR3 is CASSKDRHSAANVLTF. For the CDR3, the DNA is TGTGCCAGCTCTAAGGACCGTCACTCCGCGGCCAACGTCCTGACTTTC.